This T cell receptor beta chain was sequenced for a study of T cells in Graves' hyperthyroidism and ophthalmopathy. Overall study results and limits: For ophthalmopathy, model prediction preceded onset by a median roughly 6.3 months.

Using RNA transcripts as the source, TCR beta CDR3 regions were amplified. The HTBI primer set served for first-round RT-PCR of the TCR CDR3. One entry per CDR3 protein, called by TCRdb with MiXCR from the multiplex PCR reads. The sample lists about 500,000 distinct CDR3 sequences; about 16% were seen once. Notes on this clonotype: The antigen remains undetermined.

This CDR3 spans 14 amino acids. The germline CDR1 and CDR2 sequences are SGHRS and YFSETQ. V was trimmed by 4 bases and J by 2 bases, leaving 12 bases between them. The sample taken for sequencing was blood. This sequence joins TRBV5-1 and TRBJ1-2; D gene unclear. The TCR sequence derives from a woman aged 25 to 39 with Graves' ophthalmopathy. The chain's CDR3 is CASSEDPTNYGYTF. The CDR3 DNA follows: TGCGCCAGCAGCGAGGACCCCACGAACTATGGCTACACCTTC. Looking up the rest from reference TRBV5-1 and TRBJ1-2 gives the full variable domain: KAGVTQTPRYLIKTRGQQVTLSCSPISGHRSVSWYQQTPGQGLQFLFEYFSETQRNKGNFPGRFSGRQFSNSRSEMNVSTLELGDSALYLCASSEDPTNYGYTFGSGTRLTVV.